This T cell receptor beta chain was recovered during a study of cytomegalovirus exposure and HLA in healthy donors. Notes on the study in general: Published work reported that the classifier diagnosed cytomegalovirus status with high specificity and sensitivity. Sequencing depth roughly uniform across donors was assumed in presence/absence analyses.

CDR1 MNHNS and CDR2 SASEGT come from the germline V gene. Unmatched junction bases numbered 6, after V lost 3 bases and J lost 6 bases. The CDR3 loop spans 15 amino acids. Primers included in the PCR were 60 Vbeta and 13 Jbeta primers. Sequenced by immunoSEQ multiplex PCR; TCRdb stores in-frame clones only, minus some. The top ten hold over 8.5% of the sample, which has approximately 100,000 clones, about nine tenths seen once. As to this clone: Its antigen is not known.

The sequence was obtained from a man aged 25-45 years in good health and CMV-seropositive. Specimen: PBMCs. The rearrangement uses TRBV6-1 and TRBJ2-4, with 9 bases matching TRBD1. CDR3 nucleotide sequence: TGTGCCAGCAGTGAGGGGGACAGGGAGGCAAACATTCAGTACTTC. As protein: CASSEGDREANIQYF.